This entry is about one T cell receptor (beta chain). Its recognized antigen is unknown. No much larger clone is present one base from it, and per-base qualities are unavailable. The library came from the immunoSEQ multiplex PCR assay. For most patients, genomic DNA was isolated with the Qiagen DNeasy Blood and Tissue Kit and sent frozen to Adaptive Biotechnologies for TCR sequencing. For most patients, genomic DNA was subjected to high-throughput TCR-beta CDR3 sequencing by Adaptive Biotechnologies. Concerning the study's data processing: Adaptive's ImmunoSEQ software supplied the TCR sequencing data for around 17 patients, while MiXCR and VDJtools were used to process a few other patients. CD4 versus CD8 sorting errors were corrected by removing sequences found in both subsets at a frequency ratio below 5:1. CDR3 nucleotide sequences shared between donor and recipient were removed because their origin could not be assigned. To count as alloreactive, a clone needed at least 2-fold expansion over unstimulated cells and a minimum CFSE-low frequency of 0.002% (template counts) or 0.001% (read counts). Mappable clones were those detected in sequenced pre-transplant spleen, lymph node, or MLR CFSE-low populations of the donor or recipient. Cumulative frequency of alloreactive clones was calculated as a percentage of all sequences weighted by copy number. TCRdb re-hosts the immuneACCESS table, in-frame sequences only. Its copies lack some clones; in the studies checked, an unresolved V gene accounts for under half of them, and the cause for the rest is not known. The DNA was the basis for D and trimming; V, J and clone size are from that table. Here the sample has 95,000 to 130,000 clones; 90% occur a single time. Roughly 0.17% of the sample rests with the top ten.

This specimen comes from a study of graft-versus-host responses after intestinal transplantation (dated by TCRdb to the early 2020s). As for the study more broadly: Multivisceral, liver-intestinal, or isolated intestinal transplants were received by the recipients. Every recipient was given anti-thymocyte globulin induction, followed by 2 to 3 years of maintenance tacrolimus and steroids. Bulk TCR-beta CDR3 sequencing was used to track graft-versus-host and host-versus-graft alloreactive T cell clones in the graft, circulation and bone marrow after intestinal transplantation. To identify alloreactive clones, pre-transplant mixed lymphocyte reaction products were sequenced and then compared with unstimulated pre-transplant donor and recipient T cells. A cohort of 24 intestinal transplant recipients, including one retransplant, was enrolled, and a few patients lacking pretransplant specimens were excluded. A peak of at least 4% donor T cells among recipient peripheral blood mononuclear cells was the definition used for donor T cell macrochimerism. Rather than going through the commercial service, samples from a few later patients were sequenced in-house on an Illumina MiSeq and processed with MiXCR.

The sample's time point label is to be understood as: cells obtained before transplantation from donor or recipient. CD3+CD4+ and CD3+CD8+ populations were FACS-sorted from unstimulated pre-transplant donor and recipient cells taken from spleen or lymph nodes. Beyond this particular receptor, the publication reports: GvH clones turned up in recipient bone marrow, with some appearing earlier in ileal mucosa or blood, a pattern consistent with an intestinal mucosal origin. Early after transplant, declines in HvG clones were associated with peak levels of circulating GvH clones. In the allografts of patients with donor T cell macrochimerism, GvH to HvG T cell clonal ratios were high. The conclusions were limited by the relatively low number and heterogeneity of the intestinal transplant patients.

The CDR3 starts with the cysteine, ends with the phenylalanine, and has 14 residues. Left in the record is the CDR3 DNA by itself, 42 bases read in frame from the first base. The germline V gene encodes CDR1 MNHNY and CDR2 SVGAGI (reference sequence). The junction shows trimming of 6 bases on V and 0 bases on J, plus 12 bases between the germline ends. The sequence is built from TRBV6-6 and TRBJ2-7; tentative D gene TRBD2, with 5 bases matching. The specimen comprised unstimulated CD4+ T cells sorted from spleen or lymph node cells, sampled before intestinal transplant. This TCR was sampled from a human donor who received an intestinal transplant. The bases read TGTGCCAGCAGACCCGACTACCTCTCCTACGAGCAGTACTTC. It codes for CASRPDYLSYEQYF.